Following are 2 T cell receptor beta chains from one sample sequenced in a study of response to subunit inactivated influenza vaccine. Using its own MiXCR run on the RT-PCR reads, TCRdb lists one record per CDR3 protein. This table has around 160,000 distinct CDR3 sequences, roughly 11% appearing once. The source material was non-naive T cells sorted from PBMCs, sampled 45 days after vaccination. These receptors were collected from a man in his fifties or sixties who received an inactivated influenza vaccine.

This clonotype was detected ten times or more. This sequence joins TRBV7-8 and TRBJ2-7; 8 bases are shared with TRBD2. The CDR3 is 18 residues long. V trimming: 4 bases; J trimming: 0 bases; junction bases outside the gene matches: 14. From germline, CDR1 is SGHVS and CDR2 FQNEAQ. In DNA, the CDR3 is TGTGCCAGCAGCTCCCAAAGAGTCGCGGGGGGAAACTCCTACGAGCAGTACTTC. Protein product: CASSSQRVAGGNSYEQYF.

V gene TRBV6-5 combines with J gene TRBJ2-3; a weak D match, TRBD1 (5 bases). The CDR3 runs 15 residues. Germline CDR1 reads MNHEY; CDR2 reads SVGAGI. V was shortened by 5 bases and J by 1 base, with 13 bases between the two germline ends. The CDR3 nucleotides read TGTGCCAGCAGTCCTCGACAGCGAGGCACAGATACGCAGTATTTT. Translating gives CASSPRQRGTDTQYF.